This entry lists 14 T cell receptor beta chains sequenced from one sample in a study of cytomegalovirus exposure and HLA in healthy donors (dated by TCRdb to 2017 to 2019). Preparation of the library involved the immunoSEQ multiplex PCR assay. The multiplex PCR relied on a mix of 60 forward primers for TCR Vbeta segments and 13 reverse primers for TCR Jbeta segments. The source is immuneACCESS, and TCRdb retained only in-frame sequences with V and J called. Part of the clones is not carried over; for the studies checked, unresolved V genes explain less than half of this, and the remainder is unexplained. This sample gives around 150,000 clones in total; around 76% of them show up just once. Jointly, the top ten make up roughly 1% of the sample. Sequences were obtained from PBMCs. These receptor sequences come from a woman aged 40 to 49 in good health and CMV-seronegative.

The chain uses TRBV5-1 and TRBJ2-7; D unclear. The germline V gene encodes CDR1 SGHRS and CDR2 YFSETQ. The V end was cut by 3 bases, the J end by 2 bases, with 12 bases between. This CDR3 is built from 14 residues. The CDR3 DNA is TGCGCCAGCAGCTCCCTGACTGGCCCCTACGAGCAGTACTTC. This translates into CASSSLTGPYEQYF.

The rearrangement joins TRBV30 to TRBJ1-1, with D uncertain. V was cut by 2 bases and J by 8 bases, with 9 bases left in between. Looked up from germline, CDR1 is GTSNPN and CDR2 is SVGIG (reference sequence). The CDR3 runs 11 residues. This CDR3 is CAWSPKEEAFF. As DNA, the CDR3 is TGTGCCTGGAGTCCTAAGGAGGAAGCTTTCTTT.

The V call is TRBV30, the J call TRBJ1-1; D is ambiguous. This CDR3 contains 13 residues. The V end was cut by 2 bases, the J end by 1 base, with 8 bases between. The germline V gene encodes CDR1 GTSNPN and CDR2 SVGIG (reference sequence). The CDR3 sequence is CAWSTRENTEAFF. CDR3 in DNA: TGTGCCTGGAGTACTAGGGAGAACACTGAAGCTTTCTTT.

The chain recombines TRBV6-1 with TRBJ2-6, with TRBD1 as a possible D gene (5 bases). This CDR3 comprises 18 residues. V lost 4 bases, J lost 0 bases, and 16 bases lay in between. The V gene's germline CDR1 is MNHNS and CDR2 SASEGT. CDR3 bases: TGTGCCAGCAGTGCCACAGGTTTGAGGAGCTCTGGGGCCAACGTCCTGACTTTC. It yields the protein CASSATGLRSSGANVLTF.

This clone showed up just a few times. The chain joins TRBV30 to TRBJ2-7, with a weak D call TRBD2 (5 bases). Per the germline V gene, CDR1 is GTSNPN and CDR2 is SVGIG (reference sequence). CDR3 length: 16 residues. V was trimmed by 1 base and J by 3 bases, leaving 19 bases between them. The CDR3 DNA is TGTGCCTGGAGTGCCCCCCCGGGCGGAGGACGCTACGAGCAGTACTTC. Translated, it gives CAWSAPPGGGRYEQYF.

This clone is a singleton in its sample. J is TRBJ1-5 and V is TRBV28; TRBD1 might be the D (5 bases). The CDR3 totals 15 residues. Germline loops: CDR1 MDHEN, CDR2 SYDVKM. With 10 bases removed from V and 6 bases from J, the gap between germline ends came to 22 bases. This CDR3 is CATRWGEGRAQPQHF. In nucleotides, the CDR3 is TGTGCCACCCGTTGGGGGGAGGGAAGGGCTCAGCCCCAGCATTTT.

The chain carries TRBV5-1 and TRBJ1-4; weak D call: TRBD1 (5 bases). The germline V gene encodes CDR1 SGHRS and CDR2 YFSETQ. Between the trimmed V and J ends, which lost 4 bases and 5 bases, there was a span of 15 bases. There are 15 residues in the CDR3. This CDR3 reads CASSVQGIQNEKLFF. The CDR3 coding sequence is TGCGCCAGCAGCGTTCAGGGAATCCAAAATGAAAAACTGTTTTTT.

The V call is TRBV7-2, the J call TRBJ1-3; no clear D gene. This CDR3 is 18 amino acids long. The germline gives CDR1 SGHTA, CDR2 FQGNSA. Trimming removed 2 bases at V and 2 bases at J, with 19 bases between. The CDR3 reads CASSLRVSGLPPGNTIYF. In DNA form, the CDR3 reads TGTGCCAGCAGCTTAAGGGTTAGTGGACTACCGCCTGGAAACACCATATATTTT.

The CDR3 DNA follows: TGTGCCTGGAGTGAACGGACAGACACTGAAGCTTTCTTT. It encodes CAWSERTDTEAFF. The V and J genes are TRBV30 and TRBJ1-1, with D possibly being TRBD1 (6 bases). The ends were cut back, 1 base at V and 3 bases at J, with 9 bases in the middle. The CDR3 covers 13 residues. In germline, CDR1 is GTSNPN, CDR2 SVGIG (reference sequence).

The chain combines TRBV28 with TRBJ1-4, with 9 positions matching TRBD1. J gave up 4 bases and V 4 bases, and 4 bases lay outside the gene matches. Germline CDR1 reads MDHEN; CDR2 reads SYDVKM. This CDR3 contains 15 residues. The CDR3 DNA reads TGTGCCAGCAGTTCCTCGACAGGGGGTAATGAAAAACTGTTTTTT. Translation: CASSSSTGGNEKLFF.

This rearrangement joins TRBV27 to TRBJ1-5; 11 bases are a match to TRBD1. Germline V gene data show CDR1 as MNHEY and CDR2 as SMNVEV (reference sequence). CDR3 length equals 15 residues. J was trimmed by 5 bases and V by 6 bases; bases with no gene match: 6. CDR3 in amino acids: CASRRGTGGDQPQHF. Here the CDR3 DNA reads TGTGCCAGCAGAAGGGGGACAGGGGGGGATCAGCCCCAGCATTTT.

The table lists this clone with a few counts. The V and J genes are TRBV30 and TRBJ1-1; D call uncertain. The CDR3 extends over 14 amino acids. CDR1 and CDR2 from the germline V gene are GTSNPN and SVGIG (reference sequence). Trimming pared 2 bases from V and 5 bases from J, leaving 15 bases between. The CDR3 here is CAWSKGRAATEAFF. CDR3 coding DNA: TGTGCCTGGAGTAAAGGGAGAGCGGCGACTGAAGCTTTCTTT. The full variable domain, with the rest looked up from reference TRBV30 and TRBJ1-1, is SQTIHQWPATLVQPVGSPLSLECTVEGTSNPNLYWYRQAAGRGLQLLFYSVGIGQISSEVPQNLSASRPQDRQFILSSKKLLLSDSGFYLCAWSKGRAATEAFFGQGTRLTVV.

The gene calls are TRBV2 and TRBJ2-3; a weak D match, TRBD1 (5 bases). The CDR3 runs 14 residues. V was cut by 8 bases and J by 4 bases, with 16 bases left in between. The germline V gene has CDR1 SNHLY and CDR2 FYNNEI. CDR3 bases: TGTGCCAGCCATAACACGCTAGGGGCAGATACGCAGTATTTT. Translating it yields CASHNTLGADTQYF.

The CDR3: CASSFDRAETQYF. The CDR3 DNA follows: TGTGCCAGCAGTTTCGACAGGGCCGAGACCCAGTACTTC. This chain links TRBV28 with TRBJ2-5, with 7 nucleotides matching TRBD1. This CDR3 has 13 amino acids. The V and J ends lost 3 bases and 5 bases, in that order; junction bases with no gene match: 3. From germline, CDR1 is MDHEN and CDR2 SYDVKM.